This TCR beta chain derives from a study of T cells in lung cancer brain metastases. Broader study findings: Brain metastasis T cell infiltration was not adjusted for preoperative corticosteroid effects.

Comments on this clone: The antigen is unknown.

This CDR3 region has 15 residues. V was pared by 5 bases and J by 2 bases, with 12 bases between. Per the germline V gene, CDR1 is KGHSH and CDR2 is LQKENI. Method: immunoSEQ multiplex PCR; TCRdb's copy keeps in-frame clones and lacks some. The sample carries over 2,500 clones, approximately 91% recorded once. The sequence came from a man aged 65 to 79 with non-small cell lung cancer. The sequenced material came from tumor tissue from the primary lung tumor. The genes are TRBV18 and TRBJ1-4; D unclear. The CDR3 coding sequence is TGTGCCAGCTCAGCTACGTATTCCACTAATGAAAAACTGTTTTTT. This gives the protein CASSATYSTNEKLFF.